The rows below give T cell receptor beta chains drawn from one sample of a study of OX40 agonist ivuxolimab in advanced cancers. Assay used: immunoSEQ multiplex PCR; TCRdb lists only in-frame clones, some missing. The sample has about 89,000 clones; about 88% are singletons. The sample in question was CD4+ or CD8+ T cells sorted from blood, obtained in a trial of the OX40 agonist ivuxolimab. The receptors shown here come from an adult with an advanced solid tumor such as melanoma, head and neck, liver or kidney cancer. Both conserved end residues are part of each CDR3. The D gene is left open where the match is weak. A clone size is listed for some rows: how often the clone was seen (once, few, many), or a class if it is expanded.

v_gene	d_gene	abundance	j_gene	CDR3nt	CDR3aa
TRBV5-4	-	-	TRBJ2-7	TGTGCCAGCAGCTTCCCGACGGATCTTTCCTACGAGCAGTACTTC	CASSFPTDLSYEQYF
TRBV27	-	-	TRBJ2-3	TGTGCCAGCAGTCTAACTAGGTTAGGGACAGATACGCAGTATTTT	CASSLTRLGTDTQYF
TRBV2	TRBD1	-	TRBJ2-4	TGTGCCAGCAGACTCGGGACAGGGGAAAACATTCAGTACTTC	CASRLGTGENIQYF
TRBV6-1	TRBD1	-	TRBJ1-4	TGTGCCAGCACCTTACAGGGGGCGCGGGAAAAACTGTTTTTT	CASTLQGAREKLFF
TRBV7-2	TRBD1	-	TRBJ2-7	TGTGCCAGCAGCCCCGAGAGGGGGCCCCACGAGCAGTACTTC	CASSPERGPHEQYF
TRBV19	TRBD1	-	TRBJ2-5	TGTGCCAGTAGTGCCTACAGGGGTTGGGAGACCCAGTACTTC	CASSAYRGWETQYF
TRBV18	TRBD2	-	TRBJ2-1	TGTGCCAGCTCATCCTCCTCCTTACGACTAGCGGGGGGCCAACGGAGAGAGCAGTTCTTC	CASSSSSLRLAGGQRREQFF
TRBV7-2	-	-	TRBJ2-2	TGTGCCAGCAGCCCACCCGGGGGGCTGACCGGGGAGCTGTTTTTT	CASSPPGGLTGELFF
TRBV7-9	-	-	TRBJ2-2	TGTGCCAGCAGCCGGGGGGCAACGAACACCGGGGAGCTGTTTTTT	CASSRGATNTGELFF
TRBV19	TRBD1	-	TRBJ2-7	TGTGCCAGTAGTACGGACGGGACAGGAGTGGGCAGCTCCTACGAGCAGTACTTC	CASSTDGTGVGSSYEQYF
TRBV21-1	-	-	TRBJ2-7	TGTGCCAGCAGCAAAGGGGACAGGGGGCACCCCGTCAGCTCCTACGAGCAGTACTTC	CASSKGDRGHPVSSYEQYF
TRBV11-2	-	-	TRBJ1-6	TGTGCCAGCAGCTTAAACAGGGAGGGCTCACCCCTCCACTTT	CASSLNREGSPLHF
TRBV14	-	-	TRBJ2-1	TGTGCCAGCAGCCTGGTGACCGGGACAAGCTCCTCGTATGAGCAGTTCTTC	CASSLVTGTSSSYEQFF
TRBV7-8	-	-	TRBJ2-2	TGTGCCAGCAGCTTAGCGGCGCAGGGCACCGGGGAGCTGTTTTTT	CASSLAAQGTGELFF
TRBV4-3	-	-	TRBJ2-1	TGCGCCAGCAGCCAAGATGGGGGGTCGTACAATGAGCAGTTCTTC	CASSQDGGSYNEQFF
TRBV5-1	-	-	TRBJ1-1	TGCGCCAGCAGCTTAGCGCTTCTCGGCCAAGCTTTCTTT	CASSLALLGQAFF
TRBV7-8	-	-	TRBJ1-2	TGTGCCAGCAGCTTGGACTCCCCCGAGGGGGGCTACACCTTC	CASSLDSPEGGYTF
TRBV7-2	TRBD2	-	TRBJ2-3	TGTGCCAGCAGCTTGGCGGTAGCGGGGAGAGGCACAGATACGCAGTATTTT	CASSLAVAGRGTDTQYF
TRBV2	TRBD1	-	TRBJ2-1	TGTGCCAGCGGGACAGAGCTCTACAATGAGCAGTTCTTC	CASGTELYNEQFF
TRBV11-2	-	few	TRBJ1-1	TGTGCCAGCAGCCTAGCCGGGGGCCGACAGGCGGAAGCTTTCTTT	CASSLAGGRQAEAFF
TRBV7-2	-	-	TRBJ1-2	TGTGCCAGCAGCCCCCGGAGGCGTACTAACTATGGCTACACCTTC	CASSPRRRTNYGYTF
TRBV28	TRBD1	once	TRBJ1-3	TGTGCCAGCAGTGGGGACAGGGGGAGCTCTGGAAACACCATATATTTT	CASSGDRGSSGNTIYF
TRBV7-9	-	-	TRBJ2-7	TGTGCCAGCAGCGTCGCGGGTCTCGAGCAGTACTTC	CASSVAGLEQYF
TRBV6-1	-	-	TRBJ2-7	TGTGCCAGCAGTGAAGCGCAGGACTACGAGCAGTACTTC	CASSEAQDYEQYF
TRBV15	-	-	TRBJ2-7	TGTGCCACCAGCAGAGGTCAGGGGGAGCAGTACTTC	CATSRGQGEQYF
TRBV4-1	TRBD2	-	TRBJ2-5	TGCGCCAGCAGCCAAGGTCTTGTGATAGCGGGGGAAGAGACCCAGTACTTC	CASSQGLVIAGEETQYF
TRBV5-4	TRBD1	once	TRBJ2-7	TGTGCCAGCAGCTTGGCCGGGACAGGGACCTACGAGCAGTACTTC	CASSLAGTGTYEQYF
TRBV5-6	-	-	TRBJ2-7	TGTGCCAGCAGCGCCCCGCGGACACCCGAGCAGTACTTC	CASSAPRTPEQYF
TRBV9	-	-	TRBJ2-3	TGTGCCAGCAGCGTAGCCCCCACAGATACGCAGTATTTT	CASSVAPTDTQYF
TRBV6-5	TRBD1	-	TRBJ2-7	TGTGCCAGCAGTACAGGGGACGAGCAGTACTTC	CASSTGDEQYF
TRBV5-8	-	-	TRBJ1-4	TGTGCCAGCAGCTTGGCCGAGGGGGAAAAACTGTTTTTT	CASSLAEGEKLFF
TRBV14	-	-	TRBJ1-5	TGTGCCAGCAGCCAAGCCGGGAGCAATCAGCCCCAGCATTTT	CASSQAGSNQPQHF
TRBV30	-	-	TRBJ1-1	TGTGCCTGGAGTGTAGGGCCTGAAGCTTTCTTT	CAWSVGPEAFF
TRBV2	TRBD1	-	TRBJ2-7	TGTGCCAGCACCCGGGACAGGGGAGACGAGCAGTACTTC	CASTRDRGDEQYF
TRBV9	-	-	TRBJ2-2	TGTGCCAGCAGCGTAGGGGTCGGGGAGCTGTTTTTT	CASSVGVGELFF
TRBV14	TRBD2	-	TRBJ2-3	TGTGCCAGCAGCCAGAGACTAGCGGGGATCACAGATACGCAGTATTTT	CASSQRLAGITDTQYF
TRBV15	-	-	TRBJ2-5	TGTGCCACCAGCGGAGCCCCCACTCCGCAGTACTTC	CATSGAPTPQYF
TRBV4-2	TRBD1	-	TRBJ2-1	TGTGCCAGCAGCCAAGCTGCGACAGGGGGCCGGAATGAGCAGTTCTTC	CASSQAATGGRNEQFF
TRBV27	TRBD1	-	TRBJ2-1	TGTGCCAGCCGGACAGGGGAGGGCTACAATGAGCAGTTCTTC	CASRTGEGYNEQFF
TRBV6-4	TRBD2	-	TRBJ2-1	TGTGCCAGCAGTGAGACTAGCGGGGGCAATGAGCAGTTCTTC	CASSETSGGNEQFF
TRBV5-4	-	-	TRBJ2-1	TGTGCCAGCAGCTTGAGGGGGAGCTCCTACAATGAGCAGTTCTTC	CASSLRGSSYNEQFF
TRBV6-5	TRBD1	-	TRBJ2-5	TGTGCCAGCAGTTTCAGGGGGCAGGGAGAGACCCAGTACTTC	CASSFRGQGETQYF
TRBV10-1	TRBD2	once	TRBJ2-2	TGCGCCAGCAGTGGCCCCTTAATAGCGGGGATCACCGGGGAGCTGTTTTTT	CASSGPLIAGITGELFF
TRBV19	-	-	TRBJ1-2	TGTGCCAGTAATTCCTGGGAGCAGGAGACCTATGGCTACACCTTC	CASNSWEQETYGYTF
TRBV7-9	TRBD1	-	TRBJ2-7	TGTGCCAGCAGCTTATTTGGGACAGGGCTGTCCAACGAGCAGTACTTC	CASSLFGTGLSNEQYF
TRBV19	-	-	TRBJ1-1	TGTGCCAGTAGTGCGAAGTCAGGGGTTGGCACTGAAGCTTTCTTT	CASSAKSGVGTEAFF
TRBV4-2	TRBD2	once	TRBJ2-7	TGTGCCAGCAGCCATGAGAGCGGGGGGGCCGGCTACGAGCAGTACTTC	CASSHESGGAGYEQYF
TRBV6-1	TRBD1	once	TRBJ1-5	TGTGCCAGCAGTGTACAGACAGGGGGTAGGGATCAGCCCCAGCATTTT	CASSVQTGGRDQPQHF
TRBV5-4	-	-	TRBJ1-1	TGTGCCAGCAGCTTTCGGGGATCTCGGGGTTTGGGTGAAGCTTTCTTT	CASSFRGSRGLGEAFF
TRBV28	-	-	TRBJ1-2	TGTGCCAGCAGTATCCCGGGCCAGGGATATGGCTACACCTTC	CASSIPGQGYGYTF
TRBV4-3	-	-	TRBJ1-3	TGCGCCAGCAGCCAGGGATGGCGGGACGGACCTTCATCTGGAAACACCATATATTTT	CASSQGWRDGPSSGNTIYF
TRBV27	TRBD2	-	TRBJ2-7	TGTGCCAGCAGTCTATCCGGACTAGCGGGGGGGGCACGTGAAGAGCAGTACTTC	CASSLSGLAGGAREEQYF
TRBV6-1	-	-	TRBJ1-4	TGTGCCAGCAGTGAACCATCCTCCGTACAGCTATCTAATGAAAAACTGTTTTTT	CASSEPSSVQLSNEKLFF
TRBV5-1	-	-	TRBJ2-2	TGCGCCAGCGGGGTGGGGAACACCGGGGAGCTGTTTTTT	CASGVGNTGELFF
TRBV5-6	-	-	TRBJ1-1	TGTGCCAGCAGCTTGGGGCAGGTCAACACTGAAGCTTTCTTT	CASSLGQVNTEAFF
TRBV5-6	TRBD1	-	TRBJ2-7	TGTGCCAGCAGCTTGGGGCGACAGGGGAGCTACGAGCAGTACTTC	CASSLGRQGSYEQYF
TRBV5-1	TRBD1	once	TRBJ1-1	TGCGCCAGCAGCTCCACAGGGGTGGGCTTAATGAACACTGAAGCTTTCTTT	CASSSTGVGLMNTEAFF